Detailed here is one T cell receptor (beta chain). Looked up from germline, CDR1 is PRHDT and CDR2 is FYEKMQ (reference sequence). The CDR3 totals 15 residues. With V trimmed by 3 bases and J by 6 bases, 8 bases remained unmatched. The source of the sample is a study of cytomegalovirus exposure and HLA in healthy donors. At the level of the study: Earlier, 95 million to 120 million unique TCR beta sequences were recovered from approximately 200 million T cells by an analysis.

Primers: 60 Vbeta forward and 13 Jbeta reverse. This table comes from immunoSEQ multiplex PCR, and its TCRdb copy is limited to in-frame clones, with some not included. In the table there are 150,000 to 200,000 clones, roughly 72% of which are singletons. The rearrangement uses TRBV13 and TRBJ2-7; TRBD2 matches at 10 bases. This clonotype was obtained from a woman aged 40 to 55 in good health and CMV-seronegative. Sequencing was carried out using PBMCs. The CDR3 sequence: CASSLGVAGGSEQYF. CDR3 bases: TGTGCCAGCAGCTTGGGAGTAGCGGGGGGAAGCGAGCAGTACTTC.